These 22 T cell receptor beta chains were sequenced from one sample in a study of blood T cells in healthy people across ages. PCR was performed a second time for about 6 to 12 cycles using a sample-barcoded 5' primer and a J-beta primer mix. MiXCR, run by TCRdb on the 5' RACE reads, gives a single entry per CDR3 protein. The sample holds under 750,000 distinct CDR3 sequences, 47% seen once. The sequenced sample consisted of blood. The receptor source for this set is a man older than 75 in good health.

The V call is TRBV6-2 or TRBV6-3, the J call TRBJ2-1, with 8 bases aligning to TRBD2. V lost 6 bases, J lost 8 bases, and 6 bases stayed unmatched. Germline V lookup: CDR1 MNHEY, CDR2 SVGEGT. CDR3 size: 13 residues. DNA for the CDR3: TGTGCCAGCAGCAGGAGCGGGAGTCATGAGCAGTTCTTC. Protein: CASSRSGSHEQFF.

V gene TRBV9 combines with J gene TRBJ2-3; 9 bases fit TRBD2. The V gene end was trimmed by 0 bases and the J gene end by 2 bases; junction bases not matched to a gene: 1. CDR1 and CDR2 from the germline V gene are SGDLS and YYNGEE. The CDR3 covers 15 residues. Here the CDR3 reads CASSVASGITDTQYF. CDR3 nucleotides: TGTGCCAGCAGCGTAGCTAGCGGGATCACAGATACGCAGTATTTT. Full variable domain (rest looked up from reference TRBV9 and TRBJ2-3): DSGVTQTPKHLITATGQRVTLRCSPRSGDLSVYWYQQSLDQGLQFLIQYYNGEERAKGNILERFSAQQFPDLHSELNLSSLELGDSALYFCASSVASGITDTQYFGPGTRLTVL.

The gene calls are TRBV5-1 and TRBJ1-1; the D is unclear. This CDR3 spans 14 amino acids. Deletions cut 1 base from V and 8 bases from J, with 15 bases between. The V gene's germline CDR1 is SGHRS and CDR2 YFSETQ. The CDR3 reads CASSLRAWGGEAFF. The DNA of the CDR3 is TGCGCCAGCAGCTTGAGAGCATGGGGAGGCGAAGCTTTCTTT. The whole variable domain, filled in from reference TRBV5-1 and TRBJ1-1, reads KAGVTQTPRYLIKTRGQQVTLSCSPISGHRSVSWYQQTPGQGLQFLFEYFSETQRNKGNFPGRFSGRQFSNSRSEMNVSTLELGDSALYLCASSLRAWGGEAFFGQGTRLTVV.

V is TRBV7-9 and J is TRBJ2-5; tentatively, D is TRBD2 (6 bases). CDR3 length equals 17 residues. The germline V and J ends were trimmed by 0 bases and 4 bases, with 18 bases remaining between them. Germline V gives CDR1 SEHNR, CDR2 FQNEAQ (reference sequence). The CDR3 DNA reads as TGTGCCAGCAGCTTAGCCGGGAGCCAGTACTTTTCAGAGACCCAGTACTTC. It translates to CASSLAGSQYFSETQYF.

This CDR3 is CASSPQSAGEKTQFF. The CDR3 DNA sequence: TGTGCCAGCAGCCCCCAGTCAGCGGGAGAGAAGACCCAGTTCTTC. The chain is built from TRBV7-2 and TRBJ2-1, with 8 bases matching TRBD2. This CDR3 spans 15 amino acids. The J segment lost 13 bases and the V segment lost 5 bases, leaving 16 bases of the junction unmatched. Germline V gene lookup returns CDR1 SGHTA and CDR2 FQGNSA.

The gene calls are TRBV7-8 and TRBJ2-3; D gene unclear. Looked up from germline, CDR1 is SGHVS and CDR2 is FQNEAQ. The CDR3 runs 12 residues. V shed 1 base and J shed 4 bases, with 3 bases lying between them. The CDR3 DNA reads TGTGCCAGCAGCTTAGATCCAGATACGCAGTATTTT. It codes for CASSLDPDTQYF. Full variable domain (rest looked up from reference TRBV7-8 and TRBJ2-3): GAGVSQSPRYKVAKRGQDVALRCDPISGHVSLFWYQQALGQGPEFLTYFQNEAQLDKSGLPSDRFFAERPEGSVSTLKIQRTQQEDSAVYLCASSLDPDTQYFGPGTRLTVL.

The chain uses TRBV12-3 or TRBV12-4 and TRBJ1-4, with D uncertain. V lost 4 bases and J 8 bases, leaving 17 bases between the germline ends. The CDR3 runs to 15 residues. The DNA for the CDR3 is TGTGCCAGCAGTTGGAGTGGTGGGCGAGGCGAAAAACTGTTTTTT. Translation: CASSWSGGRGEKLFF.

The chain recombines TRBV28 with TRBJ2-4, with TRBD1 matching over 11 bases. The J call is doubtful: the DNA matches TRBJ2-7 better. CDR3 length: 15 residues. Per the germline V gene, CDR1 is MDHEN and CDR2 is SYDVKM. The CDR3 sequence is CASSSLGQGDYEQYF. The CDR3 bases are TGTGCCAGCAGTTCCCTGGGACAGGGGGACTACGAGCAGTACTTC.

CDR3 coding DNA: TGTGCCAGCAGCGTCGGGACTAGATCTTACAATGAGCAGTTCTTC. It is translated as CASSVGTRSYNEQFF. The chain recombines TRBV9 with TRBJ2-1; 8 bases are shared with TRBD2. Germline CDR1 SGDLS, CDR2 YYNGEE. This CDR3 spans 15 amino acids. V lost 2 bases to trimming and J lost 4 bases; unmatched junction nucleotides: 5.

There are many counts of this clonotype. This chain uses TRBV6-5 with TRBJ2-3; TRBD2 agrees at 15 bases. CDR3 size: 14 residues. V lost 6 bases and J lost 9; bases outside the gene matches: 4. Germline CDR1 MNHEY, CDR2 SVGAGI. The CDR3 DNA reads TGTGCCAGCAGCCGGACTAGCGGGGGGGCAACGCAGTATTTT. It is translated as CASSRTSGGATQYF.

This clonotype was seen a handful of times. This rearrangement joins TRBV6-2 or TRBV6-3 to TRBJ2-5; 8 bases agree with TRBD1. CDR1 is MNHEY and CDR2 is SVGEGT in the germline V gene. CDR3 length: 14 amino acids. The V segment lost 6 bases and the J segment 4 bases; nucleotides outside the gene matches: 7. In DNA, the CDR3 is TGTGCCAGCAGCATACAGGGGGTCCTAGAGACCCAGTACTTC. Translating it yields CASSIQGVLETQYF.

CDR3 residues: CASSLHASTNEKLFF. CDR3 coding DNA: TGTGCCAGCAGCCTCCACGCTTCAACTAATGAAAAACTGTTTTTT. The V gene is TRBV9, the J gene TRBJ1-4; D is ambiguous. This CDR3 comprises 15 residues. V lost 4 bases, J lost 0 bases, and 10 bases lay in between. The germline CDR1 and CDR2 sequences are SGDLS and YYNGEE.

As for this clonotype: A read error may be the cause here, since a much bigger clone is one base away. The chain employs TRBV6-5 and TRBJ2-7; tentatively, D is TRBD1 (5 bases). V shed 5 bases and J shed 2 bases, with 13 bases lying between them. Germline values: CDR1 MNHEY, CDR2 SVGAGI. The CDR3 is 14 amino acids. The CDR3 here is CASSDKGVPYEQYF. CDR3 in DNA: TGTGCCAGCAGTGACAAAGGGGTCCCCTACGAGCAGTACTTC.

The chain links TRBV4-1 to TRBJ2-1, with 7 bases identical to TRBD2. CDR3 length: 18 amino acids. Losses at the gene ends were 3 bases for V and 7 bases for J; bases not matched to a gene: 18. Germline lookup yields CDR1 MGHRA and CDR2 YSYEKL. In DNA, the CDR3 is TGCGCCAGCAGCCATTACCTTCGAGCGGGGTCGGCAGGGAATGAGCAGTTCTTC. Residues: CASSHYLRAGSAGNEQFF.

J is TRBJ2-3 and V is TRBV7-2; possible D gene TRBD2, 6 bases. The CDR3 loop spans 14 amino acids. Trimming cost V 4 bases and J 6 bases, with 14 bases left between them. Germline CDR1 reads SGHTA; CDR2 reads FQGNSA. CDR3 residues: CASSYRDFGDTQYF. The CDR3 DNA reads as TGTGCCAGCAGCTACCGGGACTTCGGGGATACGCAGTATTTT.

The chain uses TRBV19 and TRBJ1-2; possibly TRBD1 for D (6 bases). This CDR3 region has 12 residues. Germline lookup yields CDR1 LNHDA and CDR2 SQIVND (reference sequence). Trimming stripped 4 bases from V and 8 bases from J, with 11 bases between. CDR3 sequence (DNA): TGTGCCAGTAGTACCAGGGGAGGAGGCTACACCTTC. This gives the protein CASSTRGGGYTF.

This chain joins TRBV20-1 and TRBJ1-6; D gene ambiguous. Trimming left V 3 bases short and J 3 bases short, with 12 bases between. This CDR3 contains 15 residues. The germline V gene encodes CDR1 DFQATT and CDR2 SNEGSKA (reference sequence). Here the CDR3 DNA reads TGCAGTGCTAGCATTTCCGCCCTCTATAATTCACCCCTCCACTTT. Translating it yields CSASISALYNSPLHF.

This clonotype was observed a handful of times. This sequence joins TRBV18 and TRBJ1-1; D is perhaps TRBD1 (5 bases). CDR3 length equals 14 residues. The V gene's germline CDR1 is KGHSH and CDR2 LQKENI. V dropped 3 bases and J dropped 3 bases, with 11 bases sitting between them. Here the CDR3 DNA reads TGTGCCAGCTCACCTGGGGGAGCCGACACTGAAGCTTTCTTT. Amino acid sequence: CASSPGGADTEAFF.

This clonotype has at least ten counts. The rearrangement uses TRBV6-5 and TRBJ2-3, with TRBD1 identical over 7 bases. The trim removed 6 bases at V and 6 bases at J, leaving 9 bases unmatched. The CDR3 covers 14 residues. CDR1 is MNHEY and CDR2 is SVGAGI in the germline V gene. CDR3 in DNA: TGTGCCAGCAGACGACAGGGCAGTATTGATACGCAGTATTTT. This sequence encodes CASRRQGSIDTQYF.

Points on this clonotype: Since a much larger clone is just one base distant, this may be a read error. The rearrangement uses TRBV7-9 and TRBJ2-7, with 10 bases lining up with TRBD2. The CDR3 is made up of 15 amino acids. The junction had 7 bases not matched to a gene; V was cut back by 1 base and J by 7 bases. CDR1 and CDR2 (germline): SEHNR, FQNEAQ (reference sequence). CDR3 coding DNA: TGTGCCAGCAGCTTAGTCTCTAGCGGGAGAGATGAGCAGTACTTC. Protein product: CASSLVSSGRDEQYF.

V usage is TRBV18 and J usage is TRBJ2-1; 9 bases agree with TRBD1. With V trimmed by 2 bases and J by 4 bases, 3 bases remained unmatched. This CDR3 comprises 15 residues. The germline V gene has CDR1 KGHSH and CDR2 LQKENI. CDR3 in amino acids: CASSPDRGTYNEQFF. In DNA, the CDR3 is TGTGCCAGCTCACCAGACAGGGGGACTTACAATGAGCAGTTCTTC.

This clonotype appeared a single time. The chain links TRBV6-1 to TRBJ1-1; D is possibly TRBD1 (5 bases). CDR1 is MNHNS and CDR2 is SASEGT in the germline V gene. The CDR3 has 16 amino acids. V was trimmed by 7 bases and J by 2 bases, leaving 20 bases between them. The CDR3 sequence is CASTQRRDGVNTEAFF. CDR3 nucleotide sequence: TGTGCCAGCACCCAAAGGAGGGACGGAGTCAACACTGAAGCTTTCTTT.